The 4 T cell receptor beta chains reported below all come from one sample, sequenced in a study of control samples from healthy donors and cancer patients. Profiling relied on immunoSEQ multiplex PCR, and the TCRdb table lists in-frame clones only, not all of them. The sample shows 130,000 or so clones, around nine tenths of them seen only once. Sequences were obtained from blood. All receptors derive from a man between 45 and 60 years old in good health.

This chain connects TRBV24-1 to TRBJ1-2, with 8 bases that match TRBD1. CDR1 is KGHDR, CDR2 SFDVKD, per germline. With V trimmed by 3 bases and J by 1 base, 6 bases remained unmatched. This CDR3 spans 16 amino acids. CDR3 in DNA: TGTGCCACCAGTGATGGTCGGACAGGGCTTAACTATGGCTACACCTTC. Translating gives CATSDGRTGLNYGYTF.

This CDR3 is CAWSSGANQPQHF. The CDR3 nucleotides read TGTGCCTGGAGTTCGGGGGCTAATCAGCCCCAGCATTTT. The V call is TRBV30, the J call TRBJ1-5, with D maybe TRBD1 (6 bases). CDR1 and CDR2 from the germline V gene are GTSNPN and SVGIG (reference sequence). The CDR3 extends over 13 amino acids. Trimming stripped 2 bases from V and 4 bases from J, with 9 bases between.

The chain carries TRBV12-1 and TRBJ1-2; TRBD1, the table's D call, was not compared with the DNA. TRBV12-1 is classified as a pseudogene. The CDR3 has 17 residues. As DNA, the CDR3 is TGTGCCAGCAGCTTTGCGCTTTGGACAGGGATGGATTATGGCTACACCTTC. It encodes CASSFALWTGMDYGYTF.

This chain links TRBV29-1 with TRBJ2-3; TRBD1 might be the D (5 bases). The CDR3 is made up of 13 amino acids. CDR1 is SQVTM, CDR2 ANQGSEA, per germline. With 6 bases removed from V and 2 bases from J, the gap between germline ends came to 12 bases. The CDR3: CSVRARLTDTQYF. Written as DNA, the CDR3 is TGCAGCGTCAGGGCCAGACTCACAGATACGCAGTATTTT.